The rows below give T cell receptor beta chains drawn from one sample of a study of blood T cell repertoires in COVID-19. Generated by immunoSEQ multiplex PCR, the TCRdb table keeps only in-frame clones and is missing some. The table has some 140,000 clones, approximately 88% seen once. Sample: PBMCs or T cells enriched from blood (not recorded which). Every receptor here comes from a man in his forties or fifties with acute COVID-19. Both conserved end residues are part of each CDR3. A D gene is named only where the DNA matches it firmly. Expanded clones get a size class; other rows say once, few or many, or leave the size out.

j_gene	abundance	v_gene	d_gene	CDR3nt	CDR3aa
TRBJ2-7	NA	TRBV12-3/TRBV12-4	NA	TGTGCCAGCAGTTCGGGACTCCTCTACGAGCAGTACTTC	CASSSGLLYEQYF
TRBJ2-1	NA	TRBV19	NA	TGTGCCAGTACCCGACGGGGGTCCTACAATGAGCAGTTCTTC	CASTRRGSYNEQFF
TRBJ1-3	few	TRBV5-1	TRBD1	TGCGCCAGCAGCTTGGGGACAGGCCACTCTGGAAACACCATATATTTT	CASSLGTGHSGNTIYF
TRBJ2-2	NA	TRBV18	TRBD2	TGTGCCAGCTCCCTGGGACTAGCGGAACTCGAGGAGCTGTTTTTT	CASSLGLAELEELFF
TRBJ2-7	NA	TRBV10-3	NA	TGTGCCATCAGTGAGCGGGGGTTCTACGAGCAGTACTTC	CAISERGFYEQYF
TRBJ2-2	NA	TRBV10-3	NA	TGTGCCATCAGTGAATCTCGGGGGGCTAAGACCGGGGAGCTGTTTTTT	CAISESRGAKTGELFF
TRBJ1-2	NA	TRBV5-6	TRBD1	TGTGCCAGCAGCTTGGTAAACCGGGACAGGGGTTTCACCTTC	CASSLVNRDRGFTF
TRBJ1-4	NA	TRBV18	NA	TGTGCCAGCTCATCTAATCGGGTAGGGGCCGATGCAACTAATGAAAAACTGTTTTTT	CASSSNRVGADATNEKLFF
TRBJ1-5	NA	TRBV7-2	NA	TGTGCCAGCAGCTTGGGGGCCGGACAGCCCCAGCATTTT	CASSLGAGQPQHF
TRBJ2-1	once	TRBV24-1	TRBD1	TGTGCCACCAGTGACAAGACAGGGGGCGTAAACAATGAGCAGTTCTTC	CATSDKTGGVNNEQFF
TRBJ2-7	NA	TRBV4-3	TRBD2	TGCGCCAGCAGCCAACAACCCGAATGGGGACTAGCGGACTCGAGCTCCTACGAGCAGTACTTC	CASSQQPEWGLADSSSYEQYF
TRBJ1-2	NA	TRBV6-2/TRBV6-3	NA	TGTGCCAGCAGTTCTAGGGGCGGTCTCGGCTACACCTTC	CASSSRGGLGYTF
TRBJ2-5	NA	TRBV7-8	NA	TGTGCCAGCAGCTTCGGTGACAGGTCGGGGGAGACCCAGTACTTC	CASSFGDRSGETQYF
TRBJ1-1	once	TRBV19	TRBD1	TGTGCCACCGCTCTAAACATCCAGGGGGCCCCGGGGAACACTGAAGCTTTCTTT	CATALNIQGAPGNTEAFF
TRBJ1-3	NA	TRBV4-3	NA	TGCGCCAGCAGCCAAGAGCTAGGGGTTGGAAACACCATATATTTT	CASSQELGVGNTIYF
TRBJ2-5	NA	TRBV11-3	NA	TGTGCCAGCAGCACCCGCGGGGGCCCCGGGGAGACCCAGTACTTC	CASSTRGGPGETQYF
TRBJ2-1	once	TRBV24-1	NA	TGTGCCACCAGTGAGCGGGGTCCTTTAATTGAGCAGTTCTTC	CATSERGPLIEQFF
TRBJ2-1	NA	TRBV18	NA	TGTGCCAGCTCACCCCCCGGTGAGCAGTTCTTC	CASSPPGEQFF
TRBJ1-5	NA	TRBV4-1	TRBD1	TGCGCCAGCAGCCCGACAGGGGAAAATCAGCCCCAGCATTTT	CASSPTGENQPQHF
TRBJ2-6	NA	TRBV28	NA	TGTGCCAGCAGCTCACCGCGGCGACCGCTTTTCCCATCTGGGGCCAACGTCCTGACTTTC	CASSSPRRPLFPSGANVLTF
TRBJ2-5	NA	TRBV28	NA	TGTGCCAGCAGTATCTGGCAGGCCCGGGAGACCCAGTACTTC	CASSIWQARETQYF
TRBJ2-3	NA	TRBV5-4	NA	TGTGCCAGCAGCCCAGACAAATACACAGATACGCAGTATTTT	CASSPDKYTDTQYF
TRBJ2-5	NA	TRBV11-3	NA	TGTGCCAGCAGCTTAGGGAGGGAAGAGACCCAGTACTTC	CASSLGREETQYF
TRBJ1-4	NA	TRBV6-6	NA	TGTGCCAGCAGTTACTCGGGGGGTACTAATGAAAAACTGTTTTTT	CASSYSGGTNEKLFF
TRBJ1-1	NA	TRBV5-5	NA	TGTGCCAGCAGCTTCGACTTGAGGGGGGCTTTCTTT	CASSFDLRGAFF
TRBJ2-3	NA	TRBV19	TRBD2	TGTGCCAGTGCACTAGCTAGCGGGGGCACAGATACGCAGTATTTT	CASALASGGTDTQYF
TRBJ1-3	NA	TRBV4-1	NA	TGCGCCAGCACCGATCCCGAGCTCTCTGGAAACACCATATATTTT	CASTDPELSGNTIYF
TRBJ2-3	NA	TRBV3-1/TRBV3-2	NA	TGTGCCAGCAGCCAAGAAAGGGAGGTTAGCACAGATACGCAGTATTTT	CASSQEREVSTDTQYF
TRBJ2-3	NA	TRBV5-1	TRBD1	TGCGCCAGCAGCTTGGAACGGGACAGCGGCACAGATACGCAGTATTTT	CASSLERDSGTDTQYF
TRBJ2-1	NA	TRBV5-1	TRBD2	TGCGCCAGCAGCCACCCAAGAATAGCGGGCTACAATGAGCAGTTCTTC	CASSHPRIAGYNEQFF
TRBJ2-2	once	TRBV21-1	NA	TGTGCCAGCAGCCCCCGCTTTGTGGGGGAGGGGGTCGACACCGGGGAGCTGTTTTTT	CASSPRFVGEGVDTGELFF
TRBJ2-1	NA	TRBV19	TRBD1	TGTGCCAGTAGCGGGACAGGATTGAATGAGCAGTTCTTC	CASSGTGLNEQFF
TRBJ2-3	once	TRBV11-2	TRBD2	TGTGCCAGCAGCTTAGAGGCTAGCGGGAGTTGGACAGATACGCAGTATTTT	CASSLEASGSWTDTQYF
TRBJ1-2	NA	TRBV5-1	NA	TGCGCCAGCAGCTTGGCCCAGGGGTCTGGTGGCTACACCTTC	CASSLAQGSGGYTF
TRBJ2-1	NA	TRBV9	NA	TGTGCCAGCAGCGTAAGCACGGACTACCAGAATGAGCAGTTCTTC	CASSVSTDYQNEQFF
TRBJ2-7	many	TRBV4-1	NA	TGCGCCAGCAGCCTCTTCGCCGGCTCCTACGAGCAGTACTTC	CASSLFAGSYEQYF
TRBJ1-5	NA	TRBV7-8	TRBD1	TGTGCCAGCAGCTTAGCGCTGAGGGGGCCCCAGCCCCAGCATTTT	CASSLALRGPQPQHF
TRBJ2-1	NA	TRBV4-3	NA	TGCGCCAGCAGCCAAGAGCGGGACTCCTACAATGAGCAGTTCTTC	CASSQERDSYNEQFF
TRBJ1-5	NA	TRBV5-1	TRBD1	TGCGCCAGCAGCTCGGGGACAGGGGAATATCAGCCCCAGCATTTT	CASSSGTGEYQPQHF
TRBJ2-1	NA	TRBV9	NA	TGTGCCAGCAGCGCGACAGTGCTCTCCTACAATGAGCAGTTCTTC	CASSATVLSYNEQFF
TRBJ2-2	NA	TRBV7-9	TRBD1	TGTGCCAGCAGCCCGACGGGACAGCCGAACACCGGGGAGCTGTTTTTT	CASSPTGQPNTGELFF
TRBJ2-3	NA	TRBV11-3	NA	TGTGCCAGCAGCTTCGGTGGAGGGGGCATTGCAGATACGCAGTATTTT	CASSFGGGGIADTQYF
TRBJ1-1	NA	TRBV10-3	TRBD1	TGTGCCATCACTAGGACAGGAGAGGGTGACACTGAAGCTTTCTTT	CAITRTGEGDTEAFF
TRBJ1-2	few	TRBV6-5	NA	TGTGCCAGCGGGAGGGAAAACTATGGCTACACCTTC	CASGRENYGYTF
TRBJ1-1	NA	TRBV12-3/TRBV12-4	NA	TGTGCCAGCAGTCTTAGATACACTGAAGCTTTCTTT	CASSLRYTEAFF
TRBJ1-2	NA	TRBV28	NA	TGTGCCAGCAGTTTGTTAGCAGGGGTTCAGGCGGGCTACACCTTC	CASSLLAGVQAGYTF
TRBJ1-5	NA	TRBV19	NA	TGTGCCAGTACTAAGACTGGCACTTCTGGCAATCAGCCCCAGCATTTT	CASTKTGTSGNQPQHF
TRBJ1-2	NA	TRBV6-4	NA	TGTGCCAGCAGTCCCGTAATAGGTGCAGGCGAGGGCTACACCTTC	CASSPVIGAGEGYTF
TRBJ1-1	NA	TRBV5-1	TRBD1	TGCGCCAGCAGCTTGGCCATGGGACAGGTGAAGGCTTTCTTT	CASSLAMGQVKAFF
TRBJ1-1	NA	TRBV5-6	NA	TGTGCCAGCAGCTCCGTAGGAGGCGGAGCGGGTGAAGCTTTCTTT	CASSSVGGGAGEAFF
TRBJ1-1	NA	TRBV4-3	TRBD1	TGCGCCAGCAGCCCCCGGCCGGGACAGGGAACTGAAGCTTTCTTT	CASSPRPGQGTEAFF
TRBJ1-2	NA	TRBV19	TRBD1	TGTGCCAGTAGTATACAGGGGGCGAGTGGCTACACCTTC	CASSIQGASGYTF
TRBJ1-3	NA	TRBV6-5	NA	TGTGCCAGCAGTTATTCTCAGGAAACCATATATTTT	CASSYSQETIYF
TRBJ2-1	NA	TRBV19	TRBD1	TGTGCCACAAACAGGGACAGCTCCTACAATGAGCAGTTCTTC	CATNRDSSYNEQFF
TRBJ2-3	NA	TRBV14	NA	TGTGCCAGCAGCCACAGGGGCACAGATACGCAGTATTTT	CASSHRGTDTQYF